The clone carrying this T cell receptor beta chain was seen a handful of times. The source of the sample is a study of identical twins. The authors used template switching to add a universal primer site and gave cDNA unique molecular identifiers. One entry per CDR3 protein results from TCRdb running MiXCR on the 5' RACE reads. The sample yields under 300,000 distinct CDR3 sequences, around 8.8% seen once. V lost 2 bases to trimming and J lost 8 bases, with 7 bases between them. This CDR3 contains 12 residues. These same data were also listed under a study on yellow fever vaccine responses in identical twins.

The specimen sequenced was CD8+ T cells sorted from blood. The chain links TRBV12-3 or TRBV12-4 to TRBJ2-1, with unresolved D. The sequence was obtained from a woman between 18 and 30 years old in good health. For the CDR3, the DNA is TGTGCCAGCAGTTTACTGGGCCATGAGCAGTTCTTC. Protein sequence: CASSLLGHEQFF.